What follows describes a single TCR beta chain. Cohorts were assigned according to the clinical history that participants reported. Trimming took off 0 bases at V and 5 bases at J, with 8 bases between the two ends. CDR1 and CDR2 from the germline V gene are ENHRY and SYGVKD. This CDR3 is built from 15 residues. These data originate in a study of blood T cell repertoires in COVID-19. Study information: Sources were T cells, B-cell-depleted T cells, or PBMCs; the material itself was cDNA or gDNA.

The protocol was immunoSEQ multiplex PCR, while the TCRdb copy is restricted to in-frame clones and leaves out a portion. The sample lists fewer than 300,000 clones, over 75% occurring once. What was sequenced was PBMCs or T cells enriched from blood (not recorded which). The chain employs TRBV10-3 and TRBJ1-6; D call uncertain. This clonotype was obtained from a woman in her 30s who had recovered from COVID-19. Here the CDR3 DNA reads TGTGCCATCAGTGAGTCGCCGGGTAATAATTCACCCCTCCACTTT. This translates into CAISESPGNNSPLHF.